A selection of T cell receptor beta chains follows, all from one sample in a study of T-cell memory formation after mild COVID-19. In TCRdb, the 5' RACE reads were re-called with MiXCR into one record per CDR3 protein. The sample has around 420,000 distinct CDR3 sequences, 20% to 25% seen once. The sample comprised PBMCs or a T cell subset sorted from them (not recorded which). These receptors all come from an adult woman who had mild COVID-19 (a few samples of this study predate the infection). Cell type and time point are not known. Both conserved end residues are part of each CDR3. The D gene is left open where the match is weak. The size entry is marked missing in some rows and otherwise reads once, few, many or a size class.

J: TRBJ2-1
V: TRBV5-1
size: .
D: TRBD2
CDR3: CASSLGLAGDYNEQFF
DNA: TGCGCCAGCAGCTTGGGACTAGCGGGGGATTACAATGAGCAGTTCTTC

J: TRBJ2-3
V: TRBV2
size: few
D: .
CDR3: CASSVAGTVADTQYF
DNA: TGTGCCAGCAGTGTAGCCGGGACGGTCGCAGATACGCAGTATTTT

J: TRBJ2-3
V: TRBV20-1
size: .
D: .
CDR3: CSARDHALADTQYF
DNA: TGCAGTGCTAGAGATCACGCATTAGCAGATACGCAGTATTTT

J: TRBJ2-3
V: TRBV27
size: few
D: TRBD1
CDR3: CASSSRGRGTDTQYF
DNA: TGTGCCAGCAGTTCCAGGGGGAGAGGCACAGATACGCAGTATTTT

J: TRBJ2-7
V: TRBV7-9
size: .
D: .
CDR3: CASSFPRAELSNEQYF
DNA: TGTGCCAGCAGCTTTCCCCGGGCTGAGCTAAGTAACGAGCAGTACTTC

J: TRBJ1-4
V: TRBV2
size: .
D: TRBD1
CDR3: CASMLGQDGNEKLFF
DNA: TGTGCCAGCATGTTGGGACAGGACGGGAATGAAAAACTGTTTTTT

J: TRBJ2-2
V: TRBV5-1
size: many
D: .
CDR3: CASSFSGTNTGELFF
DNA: TGCGCCAGCAGCTTCTCCGGGACTAACACCGGGGAGCTGTTTTTT

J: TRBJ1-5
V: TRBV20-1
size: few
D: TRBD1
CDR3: CSARDDRAQPQHF
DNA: TGCAGTGCTAGAGACGACAGGGCCCAGCCCCAGCATTTT

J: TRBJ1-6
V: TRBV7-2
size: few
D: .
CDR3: CASSLQGYNSPLHF
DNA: TGTGCCAGCAGCTTACAGGGATATAATTCACCCCTCCACTTT

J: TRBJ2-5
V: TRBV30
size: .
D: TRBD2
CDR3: CAWRGGLAVGETQYF
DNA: TGTGCCTGGAGAGGTGGACTAGCGGTGGGAGAGACCCAGTACTTC

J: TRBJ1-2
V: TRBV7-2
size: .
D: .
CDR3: CASSLALDYGYTF
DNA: TGTGCCAGCAGCTTAGCCTTGGACTATGGCTACACCTTC